One and the same sample provided the 7 T cell receptor beta chains below, sequenced in a study of response to subunit inactivated influenza vaccine listed by TCRdb under 2018. Libraries came from RT-PCR. This sample was sequenced with an Illumina HiSeq 2500. Through fastp at Q25 and MiXCR, TCRdb rebuilt clones from the public reads, retaining in-frame beta chains. Every entry covers one CDR3 protein and lists the most common genes and DNA from its rows. Across this sample there are about 520,000 distinct CDR3 sequences, with about 25% seen only once. The top ten clones comprise 1.9% of the sample. This specimen was CD4+ T cells sorted from PBMCs, taken around 5 days after vaccination. Receptors originate from a man aged 50-60 years who received an inactivated influenza vaccine. Donor details come from another sample of the same person, matched by shared clones.

The genes are TRBV20-1 and TRBJ2-5, with 8 positions matching TRBD2. This CDR3 region has 17 residues. The V and J ends lost 3 bases and 4 bases, in that order; junction bases with no gene match: 16. CDR1 and CDR2 from the germline V gene are DFQATT and SNEGSKA (reference sequence). CDR3: CSARGLAGLARGETQYF. The CDR3 region has the DNA TGCAGTGCTAGGGGCCTAGCGGGCCTTGCCAGGGGAGAGACCCAGTACTTC.

This clonotype was picked up a small number of times. The chain has TRBV10-3 and TRBJ1-1; tentative D call: TRBD1 (5 bases). The length of the CDR3 is 13 residues. CDR1 and CDR2 (germline): ENHRY, SYGVKD. V was shortened by 8 bases and J by 4 bases, with 14 bases between the two germline ends. The CDR3 loop is CAISSGWATEAFF. As DNA, the CDR3 is TGTGCCATCTCATCAGGGTGGGCCACTGAAGCTTTCTTT.

In its sample, this clonotype was seen a few times. The junction departs from germline at one end; a sequencing error may be responsible. This chain's CDR3 is CASPPPGQGADGNTEAFF. The CDR3 DNA reads as TGTGCCAGCCCACCCCCGGGACAGGGGGCGGATGGGAACACTGAAGCTTTCTTT. The genes are TRBV18 and TRBJ1-1; 12 positions agree with TRBD1. Germline loops: CDR1 KGHSH, CDR2 LQKENI. The CDR3 loop spans 18 amino acids. Full variable domain (rest looked up from reference TRBV18 and TRBJ1-1): NAGVMQNPRHLVRRRGQEARLRCSPMKGHSHVYWYRQLPEEGLKFMVYLQKENIIDESGMPKERFSAEFPKEGPSILRIQQVVRGDSAAYFCASPPPGQGADGNTEAFFGQGTRLTVV.

In its sample, this clonotype was seen a few times. J is TRBJ1-5 and V is TRBV28; tentatively, D is TRBD1 (5 bases). CDR1 and CDR2 (germline): MDHEN, SYDVKM. V lost 5 bases to trimming and J lost 4 bases, with 18 bases between them. The CDR3 is 16 residues long. The DNA of the CDR3 is TGTGCCAGCAGTCCGGGGGACGGAGCCTTTAATCAGCCCCAGCATTTT. The encoded protein is CASSPGDGAFNQPQHF.

V is TRBV7-9 and J is TRBJ1-1, with TRBD1 as a possible D gene (6 bases). The CDR3 spans 16 residues. From germline, CDR1 is SEHNR and CDR2 FQNEAQ (reference sequence). Trimming pared 0 bases from V and 2 bases from J, leaving 13 bases between. The CDR3 sequence is CASSLAGTPENTEAFF. The CDR3 nucleotides read TGTGCCAGCAGCTTAGCGGGGACACCAGAAAACACTGAAGCTTTCTTT.

This clonotype was seen only a few times. The genes are TRBV5-1 and TRBJ1-2; the D is unclear. This CDR3 is built from 14 residues. Germline loops: CDR1 SGHRS, CDR2 YFSETQ. V lost 4 bases, J lost 2 bases, and 12 bases lay in between. The CDR3 DNA follows: TGCGCCAGCAGCCCCGAGAAGATAAACTATGGCTACACCTTC. Encoded protein: CASSPEKINYGYTF.

The V call is TRBV7-2, the J call TRBJ2-7; D is perhaps TRBD1 or TRBD2 (5 bases each). V was clipped by 6 bases and J by 1 base, with 10 bases between them. The CDR3 covers 13 residues. In germline, CDR1 is SGHTA, CDR2 FQGNSA. The CDR3 sequence: CASRSGASYEQYF. The DNA of the CDR3 is TGTGCCAGCAGGTCCGGGGCTTCCTACGAGCAGTACTTC.